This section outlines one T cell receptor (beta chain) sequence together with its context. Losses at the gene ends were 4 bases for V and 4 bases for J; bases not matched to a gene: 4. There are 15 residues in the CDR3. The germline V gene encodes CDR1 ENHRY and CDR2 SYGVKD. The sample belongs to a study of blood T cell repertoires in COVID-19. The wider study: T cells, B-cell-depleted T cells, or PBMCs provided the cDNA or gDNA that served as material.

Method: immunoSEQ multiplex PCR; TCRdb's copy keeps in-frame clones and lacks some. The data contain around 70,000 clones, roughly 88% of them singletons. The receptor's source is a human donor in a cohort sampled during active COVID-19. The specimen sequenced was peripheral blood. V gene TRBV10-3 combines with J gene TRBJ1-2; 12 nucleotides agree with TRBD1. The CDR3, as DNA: TGTGCCATCAGTGGTGGGACAGGGGGCTTCTATGGCTACACCTTC. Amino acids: CAISGGTGGFYGYTF.